This T cell receptor beta chain was sequenced during a study of early stage breast cancer tumors (dated by TCRdb to about 2017). General notes on the study: Of the approximately 15 invasive breast tumors, eleven to twelve were found to be estrogen receptor-positive, progesterone receptor-positive and HER2-negative. On average, each sample had 9 to 10-fold read coverage. A total of about 2,800,000 templates, representing approximately 1,100,000 unique clonotypes, were detected across all samples. About 70% of the 12 ER+/PR+/HER2- tumors were invasive ductal carcinomas, while the other four were invasive lobular carcinomas. Overall study outcomes, separate from this receptor: Compared with adjacent normal breast tissue, tumors had about 2.5-fold higher T cell density and higher clonality. The small cohort size prevented analysis by tumor subtype. Repertoires from blood and normal breast were more alike than repertoires from blood and tumor, and in about 85% of the 16 patients, comparing each tissue with blood separated tumor from normal. Sequencing bulk genomic DNA from unsorted cells could not capture chain pairing or functional markers like CD4, CD8 and FOXP3. Enriched TCRB sequences shared across patients were mostly commonly generated sequences, unlikely to play an important role in the tumor microenvironment.

Concerning this clone itself: The antigen this receptor binds is unknown. Per-nucleotide qualities are absent, and no much larger clonotype sits a single base away.

Clipping removes 5 bases from V and 1 base from J, with 14 as the unmatched junction base count. CDR1 and CDR2 are read off the germline V gene (reference sequence) as SEHNR and FQNEAQ. The CDR3 holds 18 amino acids from the cysteine to the phenylalanine. Only CDR3 DNA remains: 54 bases, in frame from the first base. The study profiled bulk TCR beta-chain repertoires in matched peripheral blood, tumor and adjacent normal breast tissue taken from about 16 patients with early-stage breast cancer. Before surgery, roughly 5-10 mL of whole blood was collected in EDTA tubes and processed within 2 hours. Peripheral blood mononuclear cells were isolated by Ficoll-Paque centrifugation in SepMate-50 tubes. PBMCs were cryopreserved in aliquots of roughly 1.8 to 4 million cells in roughly 90% FBS with around 10% DMSO and kept in liquid nitrogen. The Qiagen AllPrep DNA/RNA Mini kit was used to extract genomic DNA.

Each sample was amplified in two independent genomic DNA replicates, using 0.5 to 0.65 ug for blood and 1.5 ug for tumor or normal breast. Following the manufacturer's instructions, the ImmunoSeq Intro kit was used to carry out TCRB sequencing on genomic DNA. Multiplex PCR ran approximately 34 cycles with proprietary primers and spike-in control sequences for absolute quantification. Single-end 150-bp reads were used to sequence an 87-bp fragment covering the CDR3 and the flanking V and J genes. Seven samples, with two replicates for each sample, were multiplexed per lane of an Illumina MiSeq using version 3.0 chemistry. The paper's processing steps were these. The vendor's proprietary pipeline handled the raw data processing, merging both replicates into a single result for each sample. A clonotype was defined as productive rearrangements that share the same V-gene family, CDR3 amino acid sequence and J-gene segment. Clonality was calculated as 1 minus the normalized Shannon entropy (Pielou evenness) of TCRB abundances. To estimate T cell density, the total number of templates was divided by the input cell count, which was inferred from how much DNA went in. Total repertoire diversity and clonality were estimated with Recon using default parameters. Tumor-enriched clonotypes were defined as having over 0.1% abundance in tumor and at least 32-fold higher abundance than in normal breast. Not all clones reach the TCRdb copy of this immuneACCESS table, which keeps in-frame sequences only. Checked studies attribute under half of the gap to unresolved V genes and leave the rest unexplained. The D gene and trimming were derived from the DNA, and the V and J assignments and clone size from that table. This sample lists over 25,000 clones; 72% were detected once. Roughly 31% of the sample goes to the ten largest clones.

The V and J genes are TRBV7-9 and TRBJ2-3; the central 8 bases match TRBD2. The sequencing sample was made of blood. The origin of this receptor is a person between 45 and 65 years old with breast cancer. CDR3 reads: CASSHSQAGVLGTDTQYF. DNA sequence: TGTGCCAGCAGCCATTCTCAAGCGGGAGTTCTCGGCACAGATACGCAGTATTTT.